A single sample is the source of the 24 T cell receptor beta chains below, sequenced in a study of T cell responses to AZD1222 COVID-19 vaccine. The table came from immunoSEQ multiplex PCR; TCRdb's copy has only in-frame clones and leaves some out. The sample contains 150,000 to 200,000 clones, over 80% of which appear only once. The sequences come from peripheral blood, collected on day 0 of AZD1222 vaccination. The receptors stem from an adult in good health.

In DNA, the CDR3 is TGTGCCAGCTCACCACTAGGACAGCTATCCTACGAGCAGTACTTC. Its protein is CASSPLGQLSYEQYF. This sequence joins TRBV18 and TRBJ2-7, with TRBD1 as a possible D gene (6 bases). CDR3 length: 15 residues. V was cut by 1 base and J by 1 base, with 11 bases left in between. CDR1 and CDR2 (germline): KGHSH, LQKENI. The variable domain in full, completed from reference TRBV18 and TRBJ2-7, reads NAGVMQNPRHLVRRRGQEARLRCSPMKGHSHVYWYRQLPEEGLKFMVYLQKENIIDESGMPKERFSAEFPKEGPSILRIQQVVRGDSAAYFCASSPLGQLSYEQYFGPGTRLTVT.

This rearrangement joins TRBV27 to TRBJ1-2; 8 nucleotides match TRBD1. Per the germline V gene, CDR1 is MNHEY and CDR2 is SMNVEV (reference sequence). The CDR3 covers 16 residues. With V trimmed by 2 bases and J by 4 bases, 9 bases remained unmatched. The CDR3 DNA follows: TGTGCCAGCAGTTTAGCCTCAGGGGGCTTTGGCTATGGCTACACCTTC. Its translation: CASSLASGGFGYGYTF.

This clone has only one observation. CDR3 coding DNA: TGTGCCACCAGCAGAGATCAGACAGGGGCCTACGAGCAGTACTTC. This sequence encodes CATSRDQTGAYEQYF. The chain recombines TRBV15 with TRBJ2-7, with TRBD1 matching 8 bases. This CDR3 comprises 15 residues. Germline V gives CDR1 LNHNV, CDR2 YYDKDF (reference sequence). V gave up 0 bases and J gave up 2 bases; unmatched junction bases: 3.

The rearrangement uses TRBV2 and TRBJ2-1, with 9 bases lining up with TRBD1. Germline lookup yields CDR1 SNHLY and CDR2 FYNNEI. J was trimmed by 6 bases and V by 6 bases; bases with no gene match: 6. The CDR3 covers 14 residues. The CDR3 nucleotides read TGTGCCAGCAGAGACAGGGGGTTTGCCAATGAGCAGTTCTTC. This encodes CASRDRGFANEQFF.

Here the CDR3 reads CASSPRLADPYEQYF. CDR3 sequence (DNA): TGTGCCAGCTCACCTCGTCTAGCGGACCCCTACGAGCAGTACTTC. The V and J genes are TRBV18 and TRBJ2-7; 7 bases align to TRBD2. The V and J ends lost 3 bases and 2 bases, in that order; junction bases with no gene match: 7. The CDR3 consists of 15 residues. Per germline, CDR1 KGHSH and CDR2 LQKENI. Full variable domain (outside the CDR3, taken from reference TRBV18 and TRBJ2-7): NAGVMQNPRHLVRRRGQEARLRCSPMKGHSHVYWYRQLPEEGLKFMVYLQKENIIDESGMPKERFSAEFPKEGPSILRIQQVVRGDSAAYFCASSPRLADPYEQYFGPGTRLTVT.

This chain uses TRBV3-1 (or the pseudogene TRBV3-2) with TRBJ2-7; possible D gene TRBD2, 5 bases. This CDR3 region has 18 residues. Germline V gene sequence: CDR1 LGHDT, CDR2 YNNKEL (reference sequence). V was pared by 3 bases and J by 5 bases, with 26 bases between. CDR3 sequence (DNA): TGTGCCAGCAGCCAGGTGTTAAGGGCGGGTACGGTTTCTAACGAGCAGTACTTC. This sequence encodes CASSQVLRAGTVSNEQYF.

The chain has TRBV6-2 or TRBV6-3 and TRBJ2-5, with TRBD2 matching 9 bases. The CDR3 sequence is 15 residues long. V shed 4 bases, J shed 7 bases, and the junction held 10 bases outside the gene matches. Germline-derived CDR1 and CDR2 are MNHEY and SVGEGT. CDR3 bases: TGTGCCAGCAGTTCATCGACTAGCGGTCCGGGGACCCAGTACTTC. Translation gives CASSSSTSGPGTQYF.

The V gene is TRBV21-1, the J gene TRBJ1-2. TRBV21-1 is a recognized pseudogene. CDR3 size: 16 residues. The CDR3 sequence is CASSKHRGWRHYGYTF. In nucleotides, the CDR3 is TGTGCCAGCAGCAAACATCGGGGGTGGAGGCACTATGGCTACACCTTC.

This chain uses TRBV7-9 with TRBJ1-4, with 7 bases lining up with TRBD1. After removal of 5 bases from V and 7 bases from J, the junction contained 16 bases not matched to a gene. The CDR3 has 17 amino acids. Germline V CDR1 and CDR2: SEHNR, FQNEAQ (reference sequence). CDR3 DNA sequence: TGTGCCAGCAGCATCCTGGGGACAGTGGTAGATCGTGAAAAACTGTTTTTT. Translated, it gives CASSILGTVVDREKLFF.

There are a few counts of this clone. This chain links TRBV6-2 or TRBV6-3 with TRBJ2-1; no clear D. Germline values: CDR1 MNHEY, CDR2 SVGEGT. The V and J ends lost 4 bases and 0 bases respectively, with 13 bases between them. The CDR3 runs to 16 residues. CDR3 sequence reads: CASSSGRASSYNEQFF. The CDR3 DNA sequence: TGTGCCAGCAGTTCCGGACGCGCGAGCTCCTACAATGAGCAGTTCTTC.

This clone was recorded only once. V and J are TRBV4-2 and TRBJ1-2; no reliable D call. The V and J ends lost 0 bases and 4 bases respectively, with 6 bases between them. Germline CDR1 reads LGHNA; CDR2 reads YNFKEQ. The CDR3 is 13 residues long. CDR3 loop: CASSQDPVYGYTF. The CDR3 region has the DNA TGTGCCAGCAGCCAAGATCCCGTCTATGGCTACACCTTC.

The CDR3 protein is CASSPTGANTEAFF. The CDR3 region has the DNA TGCGCCAGCAGCCCGACAGGGGCGAACACTGAAGCTTTCTTT. The chain has TRBV5-1 and TRBJ1-1, with 8 bases aligning to TRBD1. The CDR3 covers 14 residues. CDR1 and CDR2 (germline): SGHRS, YFSETQ. V was clipped by 4 bases and J by 1 base; unmatched bases: 3.

CDR3 in DNA: TGTGCCAGCAGCCAACAGGATAATCAGCCCCAGCATTTT. Amino acids: CASSQQDNQPQHF. J is TRBJ1-5 and V is TRBV3-1 (or the pseudogene TRBV3-2); D unresolved. Trimming pared 2 bases from V and 4 bases from J, leaving 6 bases between. Per the germline V gene, CDR1 is LGHDT and CDR2 is YNNKEL (reference sequence). The CDR3 sequence is 13 residues long.

The chain recombines TRBV7-3 with TRBJ2-1; 8 bases are shared with TRBD2. Germline lookup yields CDR1 SGHTA and CDR2 FQGTGA. CDR3 length: 16 amino acids. The J segment lost 10 bases and the V segment lost 0 bases, leaving 11 bases of the junction unmatched. CDR3 DNA: TGTGCCAGCAGCTTAACCCCCCCGGCGGGGGGCTCCGAGCAGTTCTTC. It encodes CASSLTPPAGGSEQFF.

The chain has TRBV9 and TRBJ1-2; tentatively, D is TRBD1 (6 bases). The CDR3 runs 13 residues. V lost 5 bases and J lost 4, with 12 bases in between. Germline CDR1 SGDLS, CDR2 YYNGEE. The CDR3 nucleotides read TGTGCCAGCAGTCCCCGAGGGGGCTATGGCTACACCTTC. Translated, it gives CASSPRGGYGYTF.

J is TRBJ1-3 and V is TRBV4-1; D unclear. From germline, CDR1 is MGHRA and CDR2 YSYEKL. Deletions cut 0 bases from V and 0 bases from J, with 6 bases between. CDR3 length: 15 residues. CDR3 sequence reads: CASSQDPASGNTIYF. CDR3 DNA sequence: TGCGCCAGCAGCCAAGATCCAGCCTCTGGAAACACCATATATTTT.

The rearrangement links TRBV12-3 or TRBV12-4 to TRBJ1-2; D unresolved. The CDR3 spans 12 residues. The V and J ends lost 10 bases and 4 bases respectively, with 13 bases between them. CDR3 amino acids: CATTPGVYGYTF. In nucleotides, the CDR3 is TGTGCCACCACTCCGGGAGTCTATGGCTACACCTTC.

Worth noting for this clone: An end of the junction does not agree with germline; a read error may underlie this. The chain has TRBV5-5 and TRBJ2-3, with D uncertain. Germline-derived CDR1 and CDR2 are SGHKS and YYEKEE (reference sequence). The CDR3 length is 13 residues. CDR3 protein: CASRLAGSDTQYF. CDR3 nucleotide sequence: TGTGCCAGCAGGTTGGCAGGTTCCGATACGCAGTATTTT.

This chain uses TRBV7-9 with TRBJ1-2; TRBD1 matches at 7 bases. The germline V gene encodes CDR1 SEHNR and CDR2 FQNEAQ (reference sequence). The CDR3 extends over 14 amino acids. V was clipped by 5 bases and J by 8 bases; unmatched bases: 11. This CDR3 reads CASSPPDRDGGYTF. The CDR3 nucleotides are TGTGCCAGCAGCCCGCCCGACAGGGATGGGGGCTACACCTTC.

DNA of the CDR3: TGTGCCACCAGCAACGGGGGGAGCTCCTACAATGAGCAGTTCTTC. Translated: CATSNGGSSYNEQFF. J is TRBJ2-1 and V is TRBV15; 7 bases are a match to TRBD2. The CDR3 has 15 amino acids. Germline V gene data show CDR1 as LNHNV and CDR2 as YYDKDF (reference sequence). The V segment lost 4 bases and the J segment 0 bases; nucleotides outside the gene matches: 3.

With respect to this clone: This same CDR3 is encoded by further DNA sequences in the sample. The rearrangement links TRBV7-9 to TRBJ1-2; D is unclear. The CDR3 extends over 14 amino acids. The germline V gene has CDR1 SEHNR and CDR2 FQNEAQ (reference sequence). The V end lost 1 base, the J end lost 1 base, and 7 bases lay between the germline ends. CDR3: CASSLGQDNYGYTF. In DNA, the CDR3 is TGTGCCAGCAGCTTAGGTCAGGATAACTATGGCTACACCTTC.

This chain joins TRBV4-2 and TRBJ1-4; D unresolved. Germline-derived CDR1 and CDR2 are LGHNA and YNFKEQ. Trimming pared 3 bases from V and 7 bases from J, leaving 6 bases between. The CDR3 loop spans 12 amino acids. CDR3 amino acids: CASSQLGEKLFF. Written as DNA, the CDR3 is TGTGCCAGCAGCCAGTTGGGTGAAAAACTGTTTTTT.

J is TRBJ2-3 and V is TRBV9; 11 bases are a match to TRBD2. CDR1 and CDR2 (germline): SGDLS, YYNGEE. This CDR3 has 16 amino acids. After removal of 4 bases from V and 6 bases from J, the junction contained 10 bases not matched to a gene. This CDR3 is CASSSRVAGGPDTQYF. DNA for the CDR3: TGTGCCAGCAGCTCCCGGGTAGCGGGGGGGCCGGATACGCAGTATTTT.

The chain joins TRBV3-1 (or the pseudogene TRBV3-2) to TRBJ2-4; a weak D match, TRBD2 (6 bases). Germline V gene data show CDR1 as LGHDT and CDR2 as YNNKEL (reference sequence). V was trimmed by 4 bases and J by 5 bases, leaving 9 bases between them. This CDR3 contains 13 residues. CDR3 sequence reads: CASSLRGENIQYF. The CDR3 nucleotides read TGTGCCAGCAGCCTCCGCGGGGAAAACATTCAGTACTTC.